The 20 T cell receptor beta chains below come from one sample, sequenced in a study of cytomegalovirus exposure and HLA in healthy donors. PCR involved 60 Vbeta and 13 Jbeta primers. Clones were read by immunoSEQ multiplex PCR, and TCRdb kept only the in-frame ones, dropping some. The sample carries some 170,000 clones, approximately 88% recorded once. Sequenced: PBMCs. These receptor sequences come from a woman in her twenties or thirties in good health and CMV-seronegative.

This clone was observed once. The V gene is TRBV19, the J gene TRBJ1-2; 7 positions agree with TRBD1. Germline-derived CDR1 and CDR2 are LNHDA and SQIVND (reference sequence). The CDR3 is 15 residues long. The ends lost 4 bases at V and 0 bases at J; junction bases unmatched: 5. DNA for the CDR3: TGTGCCAGTAGTAGGAACAGGGGATCTAACTATGGCTACACCTTC. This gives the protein CASSRNRGSNYGYTF.

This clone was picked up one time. The DNA for the CDR3 is TGTGCCACCAGCCCCCCTCTTGGACTAGCGGGGAGGGATGAGCAGTTCTTC. Translating it yields CATSPPLGLAGRDEQFF. The V and J genes are TRBV15 and TRBJ2-1, with 12 bases matching TRBD2. This CDR3 region has 17 residues. Trimming at V came to 5 bases and at J to 8 bases, leaving 13 bases not matched to a gene. The germline V gene encodes CDR1 LNHNV and CDR2 YYDKDF (reference sequence).

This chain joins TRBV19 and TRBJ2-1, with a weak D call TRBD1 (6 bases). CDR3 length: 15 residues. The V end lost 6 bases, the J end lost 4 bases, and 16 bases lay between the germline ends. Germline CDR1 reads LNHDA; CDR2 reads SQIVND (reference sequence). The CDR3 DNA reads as TGTGCCAGTAGCCGACAGGCCTACACGTACAATGAGCAGTTCTTC. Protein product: CASSRQAYTYNEQFF.

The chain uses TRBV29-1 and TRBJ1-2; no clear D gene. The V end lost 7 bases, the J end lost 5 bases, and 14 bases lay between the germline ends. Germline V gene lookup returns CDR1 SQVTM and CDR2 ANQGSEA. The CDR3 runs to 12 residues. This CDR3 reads CSGREGWYGYTF. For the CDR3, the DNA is TGCAGCGGGAGAGAGGGCTGGTATGGCTACACCTTC.

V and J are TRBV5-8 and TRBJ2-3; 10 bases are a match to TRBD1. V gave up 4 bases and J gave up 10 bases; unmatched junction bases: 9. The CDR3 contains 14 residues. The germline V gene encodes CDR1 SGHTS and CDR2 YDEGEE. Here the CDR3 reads CASSTGQGNGPQYF. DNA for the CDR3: TGTGCCAGCAGCACGGGACAGGGGAACGGCCCGCAGTATTTT.

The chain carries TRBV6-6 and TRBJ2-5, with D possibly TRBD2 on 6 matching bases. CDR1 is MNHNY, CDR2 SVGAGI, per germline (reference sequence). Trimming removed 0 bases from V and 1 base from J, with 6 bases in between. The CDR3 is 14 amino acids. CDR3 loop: CASSYSGGQETQYF. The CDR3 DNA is TGTGCCAGCAGTTACTCGGGAGGCCAAGAGACCCAGTACTTC.

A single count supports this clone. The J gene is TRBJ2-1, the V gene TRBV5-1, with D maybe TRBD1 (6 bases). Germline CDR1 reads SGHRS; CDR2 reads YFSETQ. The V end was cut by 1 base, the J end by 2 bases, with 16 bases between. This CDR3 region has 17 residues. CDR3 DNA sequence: TGCGCCAGCAGCTTGCCAGGGGTCGGCGCTGCCTACAATGAGCAGTTCTTC. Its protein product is CASSLPGVGAAYNEQFF.

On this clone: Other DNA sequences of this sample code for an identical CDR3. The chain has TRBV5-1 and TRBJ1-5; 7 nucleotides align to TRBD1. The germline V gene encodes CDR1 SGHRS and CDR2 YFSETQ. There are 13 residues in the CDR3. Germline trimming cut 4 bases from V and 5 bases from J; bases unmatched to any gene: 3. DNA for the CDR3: TGCGCCAGCAGCCTCGACAGGGATCAGCCCCAGCATTTT. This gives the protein CASSLDRDQPQHF.

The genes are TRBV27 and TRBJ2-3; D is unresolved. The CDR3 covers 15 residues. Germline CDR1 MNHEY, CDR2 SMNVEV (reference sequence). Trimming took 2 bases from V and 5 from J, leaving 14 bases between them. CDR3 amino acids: CASSLSDGSGDTQYF. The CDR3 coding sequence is TGTGCCAGCAGTTTAAGCGACGGCAGTGGAGATACGCAGTATTTT.

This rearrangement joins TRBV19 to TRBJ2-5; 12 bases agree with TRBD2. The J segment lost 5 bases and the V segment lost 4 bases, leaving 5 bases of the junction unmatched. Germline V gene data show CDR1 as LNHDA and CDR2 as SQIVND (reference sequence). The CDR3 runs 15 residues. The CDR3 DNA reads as TGTGCCAGTAGTACGACTAGCGGGAGCTATGAGACCCAGTACTTC. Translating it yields CASSTTSGSYETQYF.

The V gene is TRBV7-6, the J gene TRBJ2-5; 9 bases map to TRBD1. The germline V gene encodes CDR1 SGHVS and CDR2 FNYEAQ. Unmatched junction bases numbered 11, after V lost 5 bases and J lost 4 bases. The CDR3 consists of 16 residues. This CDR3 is CASSVDRGGVRETQYF. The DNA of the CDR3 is TGTGCCAGCAGCGTGGACAGGGGAGGAGTGAGAGAGACCCAGTACTTC.

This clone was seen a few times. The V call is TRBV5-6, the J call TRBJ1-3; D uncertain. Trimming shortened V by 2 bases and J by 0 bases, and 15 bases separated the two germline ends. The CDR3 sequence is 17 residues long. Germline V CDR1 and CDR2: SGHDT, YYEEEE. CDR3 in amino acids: CASSFWADISSGNTIYF. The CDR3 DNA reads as TGTGCCAGCAGCTTCTGGGCAGACATAAGCTCTGGAAACACCATATATTTT.

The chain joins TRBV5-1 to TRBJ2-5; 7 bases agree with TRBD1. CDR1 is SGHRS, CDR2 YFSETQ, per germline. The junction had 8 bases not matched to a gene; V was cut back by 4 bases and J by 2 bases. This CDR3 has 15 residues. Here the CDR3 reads CASSLGQTTQETQYF. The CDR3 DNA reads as TGCGCCAGCAGCCTGGGACAGACCACACAAGAGACCCAGTACTTC.

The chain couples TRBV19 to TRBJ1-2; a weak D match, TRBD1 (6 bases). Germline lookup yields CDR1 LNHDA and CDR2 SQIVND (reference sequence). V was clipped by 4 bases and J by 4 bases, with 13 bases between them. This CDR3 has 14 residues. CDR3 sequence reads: CASSTPDSRYGYTF. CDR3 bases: TGTGCCAGTAGTACCCCGGACAGTCGCTATGGCTACACCTTC.

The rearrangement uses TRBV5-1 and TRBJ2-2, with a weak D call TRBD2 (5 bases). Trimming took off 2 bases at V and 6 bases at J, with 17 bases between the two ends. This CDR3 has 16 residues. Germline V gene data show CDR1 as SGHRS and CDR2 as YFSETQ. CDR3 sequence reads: CASSFGGVVDPGELFF. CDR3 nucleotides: TGCGCCAGCAGCTTCGGAGGTGTCGTCGATCCCGGGGAGCTGTTTTTT.

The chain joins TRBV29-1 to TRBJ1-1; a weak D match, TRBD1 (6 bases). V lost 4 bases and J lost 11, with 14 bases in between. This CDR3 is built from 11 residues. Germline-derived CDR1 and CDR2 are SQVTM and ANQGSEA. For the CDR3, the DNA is TGCAGCGTTGTCGGGGGGGGGCGGGCTTTCTTT. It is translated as CSVVGGGRAFF.

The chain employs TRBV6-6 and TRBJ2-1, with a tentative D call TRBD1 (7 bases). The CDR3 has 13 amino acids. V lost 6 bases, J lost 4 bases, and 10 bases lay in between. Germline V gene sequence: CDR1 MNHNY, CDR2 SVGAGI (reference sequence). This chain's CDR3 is CASRPGGYNEQFF. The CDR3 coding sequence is TGTGCCAGCAGGCCAGGGGGGTACAATGAGCAGTTCTTC.

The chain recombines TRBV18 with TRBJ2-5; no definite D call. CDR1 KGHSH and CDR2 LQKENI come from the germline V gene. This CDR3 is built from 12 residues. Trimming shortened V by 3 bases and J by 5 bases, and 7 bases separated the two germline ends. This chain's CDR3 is CASSPPQETQYF. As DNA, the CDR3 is TGTGCCAGCTCACCGCCTCAGGAGACCCAGTACTTC.

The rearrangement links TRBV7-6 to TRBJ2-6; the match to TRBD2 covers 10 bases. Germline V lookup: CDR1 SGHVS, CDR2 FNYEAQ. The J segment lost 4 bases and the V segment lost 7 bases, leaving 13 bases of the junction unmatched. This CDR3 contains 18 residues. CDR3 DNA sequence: TGTGCCAGCAACCCTGGTCTAGCGGGAGTAGGAGGGGCCAACGTCCTGACTTTC. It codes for CASNPGLAGVGGANVLTF.

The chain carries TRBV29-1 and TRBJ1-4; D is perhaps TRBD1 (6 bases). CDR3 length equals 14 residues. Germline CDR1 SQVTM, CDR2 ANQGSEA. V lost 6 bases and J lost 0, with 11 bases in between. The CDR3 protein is CSVQGAATNEKLFF. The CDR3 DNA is TGCAGCGTACAGGGAGCCGCAACTAATGAAAAACTGTTTTTT.